Presented here are 7 T cell receptor beta chains from one specimen sequenced in a study of post-analysis software for immune sequencing data. Findings of the study overall: In patients, roughly five TRBV segments were more frequent than in controls, with TRBV5-6, TRBV5-1 and TRBV20-1 among them.

No cognate antigen is known for these TCRs. The TCR beta cDNA libraries carried unique molecular identifiers. TCRdb used MiXCR to reprocess the PCR reads, holding one entry per CDR3 protein. There are fewer than 700,000 distinct CDR3 sequences in the sample; roughly 46% occur only once, and 1.5% to 2% lies in the top ten. What was sequenced was blood. The receptors were gathered from a girl aged 5 to 17 with multiple sclerosis.

This clonotype has more than one count but fewer than ten. The rearrangement uses TRBV9 and TRBJ1-5; D is ambiguous. V was pared by 3 bases and J by 6 bases, with 16 bases between. Germline loops: CDR1 SGDLS, CDR2 YYNGEE. CDR3 length: 15 amino acids. In DNA, the CDR3 is TGTGCCAGCAGCGACGGCCCTGGGAGGATTCAGCCCCAGCATTTT. It is translated as CASSDGPGRIQPQHF. The full variable domain, its missing parts supplied by reference TRBV9 and TRBJ1-5, is DSGVTQTPKHLITATGQRVTLRCSPRSGDLSVYWYQQSLDQGLQFLIQYYNGEERAKGNILERFSAQQFPDLHSELNLSSLELGDSALYFCASSDGPGRIQPQHFGDGTRLSIL.

In its sample, this clonotype was seen a few times. The V gene is TRBV9, the J gene TRBJ2-4; 9 nucleotides match TRBD1. The DNA end favors TRBJ2-7, so the J call may be wrong. Germline CDR1 and CDR2: SGDLS and YYNGEE. CDR3 length equals 13 residues. CDR3 region: CASSLGQGFEQYF. The CDR3 DNA sequence: TGTGCCAGCAGCTTGGGACAGGGTTTCGAGCAGTACTTC.

The chain carries TRBV5-1 and TRBJ2-7; TRBD1 aligns across 8 bases. CDR1 is SGHRS and CDR2 is YFSETQ in the germline V gene. J gave up 2 bases and V 4 bases, and 8 bases lay outside the gene matches. The CDR3 is made up of 15 amino acids. Here the CDR3 DNA reads TGCGCCAGCAGCCGACCGGACAGGGCCACCTACGAGCAGTACTTC. It specifies CASSRPDRATYEQYF. The whole variable domain, filled in from reference TRBV5-1 and TRBJ2-7, reads KAGVTQTPRYLIKTRGQQVTLSCSPISGHRSVSWYQQTPGQGLQFLFEYFSETQRNKGNFPGRFSGRQFSNSRSEMNVSTLELGDSALYLCASSRPDRATYEQYFGPGTRLTVT.

This clonotype has more than one count but fewer than ten. The J gene is TRBJ2-1, the V gene TRBV30, with D unresolved. V was clipped by 2 bases and J by 6 bases, with 8 bases between them. CDR3 length: 12 amino acids. Germline V gene lookup returns CDR1 GTSNPN and CDR2 SVGIG (reference sequence). CDR3 DNA sequence: TGTGCCTGGAGTCCCGAGGTCAATGAGCAGTTCTTC. Its translation: CAWSPEVNEQFF. The full variable domain, rest sourced from reference TRBV30 and TRBJ2-1, is SQTIHQWPATLVQPVGSPLSLECTVEGTSNPNLYWYRQAAGRGLQLLFYSVGIGQISSEVPQNLSASRPQDRQFILSSKKLLLSDSGFYLCAWSPEVNEQFFGPGTRLTVL.

V usage is TRBV29-1 and J usage is TRBJ2-1; 9 bases match TRBD2. Germline lookup yields CDR1 SQVTM and CDR2 ANQGSEA. J was trimmed by 4 bases and V by 5 bases; bases with no gene match: 12. This CDR3 region has 16 residues. CDR3 loop: CSVRRAASGAYNEQFF. For the CDR3, the DNA is TGCAGCGTTAGGAGAGCGGCTAGCGGGGCATACAATGAGCAGTTCTTC.

The chain carries TRBV20-1 and TRBJ2-1; TRBD1 is a possible D gene (5 bases). V shed 0 bases and J shed 6 bases, with 12 bases lying between them. The length of the CDR3 is 14 residues. Germline lookup yields CDR1 DFQATT and CDR2 SNEGSKA (reference sequence). CDR3 in DNA: TGCAGTGCTAGAGATAACCGCCAGGGCAATGAGCAGTTCTTC. Translation: CSARDNRQGNEQFF.

V gene TRBV12-3 or TRBV12-4 combines with J gene TRBJ1-1; D call uncertain. The CDR3 is 11 amino acids. Trimming took 5 bases from V and 3 from J, leaving 4 bases between them. The CDR3, as DNA: TGTGCCAGCAGTCAGTACACTGAAGCTTTCTTT. Translation: CASSQYTEAFF.